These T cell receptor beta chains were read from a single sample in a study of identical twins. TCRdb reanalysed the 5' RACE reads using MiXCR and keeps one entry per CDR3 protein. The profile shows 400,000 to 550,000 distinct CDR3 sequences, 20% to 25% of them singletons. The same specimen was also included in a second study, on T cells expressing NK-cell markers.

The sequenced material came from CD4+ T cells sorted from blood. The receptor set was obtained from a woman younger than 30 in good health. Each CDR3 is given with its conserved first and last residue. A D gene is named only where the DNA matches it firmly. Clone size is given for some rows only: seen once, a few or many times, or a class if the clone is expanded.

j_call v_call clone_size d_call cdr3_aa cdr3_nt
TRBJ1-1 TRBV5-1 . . CASRGEGKSTEAFF TGCGCCAGCCGTGGGGAGGGGAAGTCCACTGAAGCTTTCTTT
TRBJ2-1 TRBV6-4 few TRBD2 CASSRLAGASGVGNEQFF TGTGCCAGCTCGAGACTAGCGGGGGCCTCCGGGGTAGGCAATGAGCAGTTCTTC
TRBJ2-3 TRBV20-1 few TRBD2 CSARATGGGTDTQYF TGCAGTGCTAGGGCCACGGGGGGGGGCACAGATACGCAGTATTTT
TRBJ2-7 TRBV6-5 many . CASPGDEQYF TGTGCCAGCCCGGGGGACGAGCAGTACTTC
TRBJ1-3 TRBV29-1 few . CSVGQISGNTIYF TGCAGCGTTGGACAGATCTCTGGAAACACCATATATTTT
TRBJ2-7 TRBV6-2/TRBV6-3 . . CASSYPERGTYEQYF TGTGCCAGCAGTTACCCGGAGAGGGGTACCTACGAGCAGTACTTC
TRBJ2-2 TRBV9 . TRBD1 CATGGITGELFF TGTGCCACAGGGGGCATCACCGGGGAGCTGTTTTTT
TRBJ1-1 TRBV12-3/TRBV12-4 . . CASSLIGTEAFF TGTGCCAGCAGCCTAATAGGGACTGAAGCTTTCTTT
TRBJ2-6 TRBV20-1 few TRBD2 CSATQREASGVNVLTF TGCAGTGCTACCCAGCGGGAGGCCTCTGGGGTCAACGTCCTGACTTTC
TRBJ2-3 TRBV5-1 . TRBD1 CASSSLTTGSTDTQYF TGCGCCAGCAGCTCACTTACGACAGGGAGTACAGATACGCAGTATTTT
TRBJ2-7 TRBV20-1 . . CSARDGADYSYEQYF TGCAGTGCTAGAGATGGGGCAGACTATTCCTACGAGCAGTACTTC
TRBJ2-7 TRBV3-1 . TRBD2 CASSPTAGGRNPPYYEQYF TGTGCCAGCAGCCCTACGGCGGGAGGCAGGAACCCCCCCTACTACGAGCAGTACTTC
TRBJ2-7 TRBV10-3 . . CAISESTRAGYEQYF TGTGCCATCAGTGAGTCGACTAGGGCAGGATACGAGCAGTACTTC
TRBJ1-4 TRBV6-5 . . CASSYSGTFNEKLFF TGTGCCAGCAGTTACTCGGGGACATTCAATGAAAAACTGTTTTTT
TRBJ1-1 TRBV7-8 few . CASSSTTNTEAFF TGTGCCAGCAGCTCTACAACGAACACTGAAGCTTTCTTT
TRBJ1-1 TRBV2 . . CASSQENTEAFF TGTGCCAGCTCCCAGGAGAACACTGAAGCTTTCTTT
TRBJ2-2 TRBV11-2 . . CASSLETRARGELFF TGTGCCAGCAGCTTAGAAACAAGGGCCCGCGGGGAGCTGTTTTTT
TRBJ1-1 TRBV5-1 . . CASSLVGPEAFF TGCGCCAGCAGCTTGGTCGGCCCCGAAGCTTTCTTT
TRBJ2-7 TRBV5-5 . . CASSLSGELSYEQYF TGTGCCAGCAGCTTATCAGGGGAGCTCTCCTACGAGCAGTACTTC
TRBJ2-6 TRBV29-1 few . CSVVHRSGSGANVLTF TGCAGCGTCGTCCACCGTTCTGGCTCTGGGGCCAACGTCCTGACTTTC
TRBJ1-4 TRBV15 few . CATSRDKGDNEKLFF TGTGCCACCAGCAGAGATAAAGGGGACAATGAAAAACTGTTTTTT
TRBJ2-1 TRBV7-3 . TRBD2 CASSRTGGGGYEQFF TGTGCCAGCAGCCGAACAGGCGGGGGGGGCTATGAGCAGTTCTTC
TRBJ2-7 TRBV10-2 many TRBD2 CASSIAGGTYEQYF TGCGCCAGCAGTATAGCGGGGGGAACCTACGAGCAGTACTTC
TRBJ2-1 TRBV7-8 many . CASSFRGRDYNEQFF TGTGCCAGCAGCTTCCGGGGCCGGGACTACAATGAGCAGTTCTTC
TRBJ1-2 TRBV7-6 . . CASSLARAGAGYGYTF TGTGCCAGCAGCTTAGCGAGGGCAGGCGCAGGCTATGGCTACACCTTC
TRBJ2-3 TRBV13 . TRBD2 CASSQRLAGNSDTQYF TGTGCCAGCAGCCAACGACTAGCGGGTAACTCAGATACGCAGTATTTT
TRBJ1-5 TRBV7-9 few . CASSLGIGGNQPQHF TGTGCCAGCAGCTTAGGGATAGGAGGCAATCAGCCCCAGCATTTT
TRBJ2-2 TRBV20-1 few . CSARAPAGTGELFF TGCAGTGCTAGAGCTCCGGCCGGCACCGGGGAGCTGTTTTTT
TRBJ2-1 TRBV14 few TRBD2 CASSQVIVGLAGDLGENEQFF TGTGCCAGCAGCCAAGTAATAGTGGGACTAGCGGGAGACCTAGGAGAAAATGAGCAGTTCTTC
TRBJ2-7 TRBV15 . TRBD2 CATSRVTSGSYEQYF TGTGCCACCAGCAGGGTGACTAGCGGGAGCTACGAGCAGTACTTC
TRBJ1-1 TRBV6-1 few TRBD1 CASVNRGLNTEAFF TGTGCCAGCGTGAACAGGGGGTTGAACACTGAAGCTTTCTTT
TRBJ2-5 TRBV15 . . CATAGSSETQYF TGTGCCACCGCGGGGTCTAGCGAGACCCAGTACTTC
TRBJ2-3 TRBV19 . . CASSIGMGTDTQYF TGTGCCAGTAGTATAGGAATGGGGACAGATACGCAGTATTTT
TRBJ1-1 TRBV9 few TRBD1 CASGDRKTMNTEAFF TGTGCCAGCGGGGACAGGAAAACCATGAACACTGAAGCTTTCTTT
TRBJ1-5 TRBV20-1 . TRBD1 CSASGQGKQPQHF TGCAGTGCTAGTGGACAGGGGAAGCAGCCCCAGCATTTT
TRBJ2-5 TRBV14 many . CASRGGYGETQYF TGTGCCAGCAGAGGCGGGTATGGGGAGACCCAGTACTTC
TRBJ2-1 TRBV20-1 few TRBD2 CSARGRTKPGNNEQFF TGCAGTGCCCGCGGGAGAACCAAGCCGGGAAACAATGAGCAGTTCTTC
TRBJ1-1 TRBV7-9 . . CASSLGQQEAFF TGTGCCAGCAGCTTAGGGCAGCAAGAAGCTTTCTTT
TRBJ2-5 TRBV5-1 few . CASSLGTGRKETQYF TGCGCCAGCAGCTTGGGGACGGGACGTAAAGAGACCCAGTACTTC
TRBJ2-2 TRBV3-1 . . CASSQELATNTGELFF TGTGCCAGCAGCCAAGAGCTAGCCACGAACACCGGGGAGCTGTTTTTT
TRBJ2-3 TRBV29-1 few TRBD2 CSVRLAGRRTDTQYF TGCAGCGTCCGGCTAGCGGGACGTCGCACAGATACGCAGTATTTT
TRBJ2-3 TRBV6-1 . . CASSRDHSTDTQYF TGTGCCAGCAGCCGGGACCACAGCACAGATACGCAGTATTTT
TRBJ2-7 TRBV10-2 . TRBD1 CASSDPTGTQYEQYF TGCGCCAGCAGTGACCCGACAGGGACCCAATACGAGCAGTACTTC
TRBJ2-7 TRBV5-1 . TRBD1 CASSVSGQGYEQYF TGCGCCAGCAGCGTATCGGGACAGGGCTACGAGCAGTACTTC
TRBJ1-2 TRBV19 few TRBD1 CATQQGVYGYTF TGTGCCACCCAACAGGGGGTCTATGGCTACACCTTC
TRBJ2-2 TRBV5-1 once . CASRADVTGELFF TGCGCCAGCAGGGCGGACGTCACCGGGGAGCTGTTTTTT
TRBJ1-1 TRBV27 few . CASSLLRGVGAEAFF TGTGCCAGCAGCCTTCTGAGGGGGGTTGGGGCTGAAGCTTTCTTT
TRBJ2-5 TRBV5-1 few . CASSSLQETQYF TGCGCCAGCAGCTCCTTACAAGAGACCCAGTACTTC
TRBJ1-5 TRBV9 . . CASSVGTYNQPQHF TGTGCCAGCAGCGTAGGGACTTACAATCAGCCCCAGCATTTT
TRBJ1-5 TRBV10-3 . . CAISEANNQPQHF TGTGCCATCAGTGAGGCCAACAATCAGCCCCAGCATTTT
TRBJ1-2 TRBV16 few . CASSQSGTGYTF TGTGCCAGCAGCCAATCTGGAACTGGCTACACCTTC
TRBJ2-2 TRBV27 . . CASSLFLSKLNTGELFF TGTGCCAGCAGTTTATTTTTAAGCAAACTGAACACCGGGGAGCTGTTTTTT
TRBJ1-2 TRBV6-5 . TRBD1 CASSYRAFVGTGYGYTF TGTGCCAGCAGTTACCGAGCATTTGTTGGGACAGGGTATGGCTACACCTTC
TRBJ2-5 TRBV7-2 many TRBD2 CASSLGLAGGQETQYF TGTGCCAGCAGCTTGGGTCTAGCGGGAGGACAAGAGACCCAGTACTTC
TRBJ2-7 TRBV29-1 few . CSVRTSSSYEQYF TGCAGCGTTAGGACATCATCCTCCTACGAGCAGTACTTC
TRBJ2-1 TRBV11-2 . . CASSFSPALENEQFF TGTGCCAGCAGCTTTTCACCTGCACTCGAAAATGAGCAGTTCTTC
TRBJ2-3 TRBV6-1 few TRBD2 CASSPLAGVRDTQYF TGTGCCAGCAGCCCCTTAGCGGGAGTTCGAGATACGCAGTATTTT
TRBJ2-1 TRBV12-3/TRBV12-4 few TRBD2 CASSTSGSSNEQFF TGTGCCAGCAGTACTAGCGGGAGTAGCAATGAGCAGTTCTTC